This passage covers 10 T cell receptor beta chains from one sample sequenced in a study of human T cells and chemical hapten exposure. The time point is: pre-sensitization, week 0. Regarding treatment: therapeutic diphenylcyclopropenone sensitization with weekly scalp DPC. MiXCR was run by TCRdb on the RACE reads, yielding one entry per CDR3 protein. Among 240,000 or so distinct CDR3 sequences listed, 7% to 10% were seen once. The specimen was whole blood, collected in connection with sensitization to the hapten diphenylcyclopropenone (DPC). The receptors were sampled from a woman in her thirties or forties with alopecia areata. Some clones in this sample may be carry-over from other donors' samples.

With respect to this clonotype: The CDR3 end shows no conserved phenylalanine or tryptophan, and so a read error is likely. The rearrangement joins TRBV6-2 or TRBV6-3 to TRBJ2-6; no clear D. The CDR3 runs to 17 residues. CDR1 and CDR2 (germline): MNHEY, SVGEGT. The ends were cut back, 3 bases at V and 0 bases at J, with 12 bases in the middle. The CDR3 reads CASSYSRLPSGANVLTL. The DNA for the CDR3 is TGTGCCAGCAGTTATTCCCGACTGCCCTCTGGGGCCAACGTCCTGACTTTG.

This clonotype has more than one count but fewer than ten. The chain joins TRBV9 to TRBJ2-1; TRBD1 agrees at 8 bases. This CDR3 region has 16 residues. V was clipped by 9 bases and J by 0 bases; unmatched bases: 11. CDR1 SGDLS and CDR2 YYNGEE come from the germline V gene. The DNA of the CDR3 is TGTGCCACCTCACAGGGGGACGACCCCTCCTACAATGAGCAGTTCTTC. It specifies CATSQGDDPSYNEQFF.

The chain carries TRBV7-2 and TRBJ2-5, with unresolved D. Trimming shortened V by 3 bases and J by 2 bases, and 10 bases separated the two germline ends. The CDR3 loop spans 14 amino acids. In germline, CDR1 is SGHTA, CDR2 FQGNSA. The CDR3 DNA follows: TGTGCCAGCAGCTTCCAGGACGGGCAAGAGACCCAGTACTTC. This gives the protein CASSFQDGQETQYF.

This clonotype occurred a few times. The DNA is omitted, as the CDR3 cannot be located on it reliably, and the CDR3 follows TCRdb's listing. The chain employs TRBV28 and TRBJ2-5; the table's D call, TRBD1, was not checked against the DNA. A total of 16 residues make up the CDR3, ends included. Germline V gene sequence: CDR1 MDHEN, CDR2 SYDVKM. This chain's CDR3 is CASSSSGGVIKETQYF.

V and J are TRBV3-1 and TRBJ2-3; TRBD2 matches 10 bases. V shed 1 base and J 4 bases; nucleotides not matched to a gene: 11. CDR3 length: 18 amino acids. The germline gives CDR1 LGHDT, CDR2 YNNKEL (reference sequence). CDR3 DNA sequence: TGTGCCAGCAGCCAAGGTGTGACTAGCGGGCACTTCGCAGATACGCAGTATTTT. It translates to CASSQGVTSGHFADTQYF.

This clonotype has a handful of counts. The rearrangement joins TRBV6-5 to TRBJ2-1, with TRBD2 as a possible D gene (5 bases). The CDR3 is 14 amino acids. The V gene's germline CDR1 is MNHEY and CDR2 SVGAGI. Trimming took 2 bases from V and 6 from J, leaving 11 bases between them. Here the CDR3 DNA reads TGTGCCAGCAGTTACCCGGGATCGCGCAATGAGCAGTTCTTC. It encodes CASSYPGSRNEQFF.

This clonotype was picked up a small number of times. The chain carries TRBV7-2 and TRBJ2-3; the D call may be TRBD1 or TRBD2 (5 bases each). The CDR3 extends over 17 amino acids. The V gene lost 1 base and the J gene lost 9 bases, with 23 bases spanning the gap. Germline values: CDR1 SGHTA, CDR2 FQGNSA. The CDR3 region has the DNA TGTGCCAGCAGCTTAGTGTTAGGGTCATCGGTTGGGGGAACGCAGTATTTT. Its protein is CASSLVLGSSVGGTQYF. The variable domain in full, with the rest retrieved from reference TRBV7-2 and TRBJ2-3, is GAGVSQSPSNKVTEKGKDVELRCDPISGHTALYWYRQSLGQGLEFLIYFQGNSAPDKSGLPSDRFSAERTGGSVSTLTIQRTQQEDSAVYLCASSLVLGSSVGGTQYFGPGTRLTVL.

This clonotype was observed at least ten times. V and J are TRBV7-9 and TRBJ1-6; D is unclear. The CDR3 is 14 residues long. The V end was cut by 6 bases, the J end by 7 bases, with 13 bases between. Germline-derived CDR1 and CDR2 are SEHNR and FQNEAQ (reference sequence). The CDR3: CASSGKAPNSPLHF. The DNA of the CDR3 is TGTGCCAGCAGTGGGAAGGCCCCCAATTCACCCCTCCACTTT.

This chain joins TRBV24-1 and TRBJ1-2; 7 bases align to TRBD1. There are 15 residues in the CDR3. Unmatched junction bases numbered 7, after V lost 1 base and J lost 6 bases. The V gene's germline CDR1 is KGHDR and CDR2 SFDVKD. CDR3 nucleotide sequence: TGTGCCACCAGTGATTTAGGAGGGGGCGCCGATGGCTACACCTTC. It translates to CATSDLGGGADGYTF.

The chain uses TRBV6-5 and TRBJ1-1, with D hard to call. CDR3 length: 15 residues. V was cut by 0 bases and J by 1 base, with 9 bases left in between. The germline gives CDR1 MNHEY, CDR2 SVGAGI. CDR3 DNA: TGTGCCAGCAGTTACTCAAGGCGGGGGAACACTGAAGCTTTCTTT. This gives the protein CASSYSRRGNTEAFF.